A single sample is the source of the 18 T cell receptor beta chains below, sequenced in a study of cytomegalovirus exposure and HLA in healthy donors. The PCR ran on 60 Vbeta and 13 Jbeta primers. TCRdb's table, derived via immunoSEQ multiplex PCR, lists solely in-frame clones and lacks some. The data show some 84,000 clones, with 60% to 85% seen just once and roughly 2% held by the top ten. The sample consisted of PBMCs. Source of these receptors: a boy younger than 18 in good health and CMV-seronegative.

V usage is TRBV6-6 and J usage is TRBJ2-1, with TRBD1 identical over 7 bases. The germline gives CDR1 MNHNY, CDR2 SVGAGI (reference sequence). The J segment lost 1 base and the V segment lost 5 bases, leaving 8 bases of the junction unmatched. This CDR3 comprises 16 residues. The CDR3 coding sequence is TGTGCCAGCAGTCGACAGGGCGGCGTATCCTACAATGAGCAGTTCTTC. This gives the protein CASSRQGGVSYNEQFF.

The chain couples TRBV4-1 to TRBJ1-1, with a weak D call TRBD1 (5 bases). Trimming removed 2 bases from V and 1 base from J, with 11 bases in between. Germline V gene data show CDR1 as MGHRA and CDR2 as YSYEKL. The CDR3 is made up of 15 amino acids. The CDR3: CASSQTTRANTEAFF. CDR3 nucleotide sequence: TGCGCCAGCAGCCAAACGACCAGGGCGAACACTGAAGCTTTCTTT.

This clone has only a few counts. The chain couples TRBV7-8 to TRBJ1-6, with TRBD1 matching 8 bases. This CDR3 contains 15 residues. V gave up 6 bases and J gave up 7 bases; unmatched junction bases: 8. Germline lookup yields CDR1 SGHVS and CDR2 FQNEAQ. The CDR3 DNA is TGTGCCAGCAGGGCGGACAGGGCCCTAAATTCACCCCTCCACTTT. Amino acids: CASRADRALNSPLHF.

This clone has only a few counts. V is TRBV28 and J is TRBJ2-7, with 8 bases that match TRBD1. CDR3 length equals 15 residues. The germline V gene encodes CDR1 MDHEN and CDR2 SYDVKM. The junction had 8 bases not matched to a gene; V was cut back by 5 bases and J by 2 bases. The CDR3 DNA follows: TGTGCCAGCAGTCTGTCCGGACAGGGTGCCTACGAGCAGTACTTC. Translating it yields CASSLSGQGAYEQYF.

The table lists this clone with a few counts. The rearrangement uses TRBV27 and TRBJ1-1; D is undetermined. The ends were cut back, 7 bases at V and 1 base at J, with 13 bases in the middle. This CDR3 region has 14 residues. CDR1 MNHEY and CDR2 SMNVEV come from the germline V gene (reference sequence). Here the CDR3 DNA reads TGTGCCAGCACGAGCGGGGTGGGGAACACTGAAGCTTTCTTT. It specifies CASTSGVGNTEAFF.

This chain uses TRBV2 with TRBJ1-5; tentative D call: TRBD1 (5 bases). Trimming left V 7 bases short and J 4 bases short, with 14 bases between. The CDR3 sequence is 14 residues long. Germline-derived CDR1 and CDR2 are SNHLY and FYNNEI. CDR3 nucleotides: TGTGCCAGCAAAGGACATGGACTAAATCAGCCCCAGCATTTT. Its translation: CASKGHGLNQPQHF.

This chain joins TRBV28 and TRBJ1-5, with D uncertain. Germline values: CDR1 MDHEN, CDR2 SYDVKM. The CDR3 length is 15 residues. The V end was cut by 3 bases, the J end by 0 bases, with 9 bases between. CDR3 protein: CASSLTRHSNQPQHF. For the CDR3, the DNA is TGTGCCAGCAGTTTGACACGCCATAGCAATCAGCCCCAGCATTTT.

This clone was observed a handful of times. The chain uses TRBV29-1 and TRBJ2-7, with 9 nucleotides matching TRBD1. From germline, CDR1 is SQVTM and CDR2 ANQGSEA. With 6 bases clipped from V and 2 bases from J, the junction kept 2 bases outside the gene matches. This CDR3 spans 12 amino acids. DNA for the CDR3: TGCAGCGTACGGACAGGGGCCTACGAGCAGTACTTC. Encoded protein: CSVRTGAYEQYF.

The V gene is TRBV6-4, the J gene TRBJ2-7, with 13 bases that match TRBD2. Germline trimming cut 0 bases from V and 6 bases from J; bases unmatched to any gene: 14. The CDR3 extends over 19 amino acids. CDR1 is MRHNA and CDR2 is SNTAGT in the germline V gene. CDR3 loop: CASSDSPGLAGRRVCEQYF. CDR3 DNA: TGTGCCAGCAGTGACTCACCGGGACTAGCGGGAAGAAGGGTCTGCGAGCAGTACTTC.

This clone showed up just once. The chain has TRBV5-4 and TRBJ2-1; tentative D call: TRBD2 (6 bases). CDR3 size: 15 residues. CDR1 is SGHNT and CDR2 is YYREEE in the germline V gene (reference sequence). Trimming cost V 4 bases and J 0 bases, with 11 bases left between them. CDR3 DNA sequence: TGTGCCAGCAGCCGCGGAGGGCCCTCCTACAATGAGCAGTTCTTC. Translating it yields CASSRGGPSYNEQFF. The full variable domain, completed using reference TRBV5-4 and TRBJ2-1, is ETGVTQSPTHLIKTRGQQVTLRCSSQSGHNTVSWYQQALGQGPQFIFQYYREEENGRGNFPPRFSGLQFPNYSSELNVNALELDDSALYLCASSRGGPSYNEQFFGPGTRLTVL.

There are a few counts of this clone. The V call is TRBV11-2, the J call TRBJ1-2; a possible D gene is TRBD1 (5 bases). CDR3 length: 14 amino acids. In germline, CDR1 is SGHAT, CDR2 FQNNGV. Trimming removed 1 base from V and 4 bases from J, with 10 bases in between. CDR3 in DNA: TGTGCCAGCAGCTTAGTGGTGGGGGGCTATGGCTACACCTTC. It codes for CASSLVVGGYGYTF.

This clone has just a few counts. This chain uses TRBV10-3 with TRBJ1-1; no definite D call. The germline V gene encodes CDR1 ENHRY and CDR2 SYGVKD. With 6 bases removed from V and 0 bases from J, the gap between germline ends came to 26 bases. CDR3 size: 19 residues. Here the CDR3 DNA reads TGTGCCATCAGCCCGGACCCGGCAGCCCGGGGTCCCTTGAACACTGAAGCTTTCTTT. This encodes CAISPDPAARGPLNTEAFF.

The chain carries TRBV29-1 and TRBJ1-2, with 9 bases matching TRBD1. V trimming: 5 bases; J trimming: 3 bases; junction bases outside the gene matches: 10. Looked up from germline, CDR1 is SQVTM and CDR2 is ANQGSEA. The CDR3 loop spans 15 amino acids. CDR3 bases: TGCAGCGTTATCCTTTGGGACAGGGTCGACTATGGCTACACCTTC. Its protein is CSVILWDRVDYGYTF.

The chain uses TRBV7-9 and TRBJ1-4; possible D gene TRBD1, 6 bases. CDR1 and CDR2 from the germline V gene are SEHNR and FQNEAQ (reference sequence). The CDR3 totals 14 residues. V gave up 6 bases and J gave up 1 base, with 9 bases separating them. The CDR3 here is CASRSQGTNEKLFF. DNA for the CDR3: TGTGCCAGCAGATCACAGGGAACTAATGAAAAACTGTTTTTT. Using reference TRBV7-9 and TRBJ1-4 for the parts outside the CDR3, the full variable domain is DTGVSQNPRHKITKRGQNVTFRCDPISEHNRLYWYRQTLGQGPEFLTYFQNEAQLEKSRLLSDRFSAERPKGSFSTLEIQRTEQGDSAMYLCASRSQGTNEKLFFGSGTQLSVL.

CDR3 nucleotide sequence: TGTGCCAGCAGTCTAGCAGGAAACGAGCAGTACTTC. Amino acids: CASSLAGNEQYF. This sequence joins TRBV27 and TRBJ2-7; TRBD2 is a possible D gene (5 bases). The V gene lost 5 bases and the J gene lost 5 bases, with 10 bases spanning the gap. The CDR3 runs to 12 residues. Germline V gene sequence: CDR1 MNHEY, CDR2 SMNVEV (reference sequence).

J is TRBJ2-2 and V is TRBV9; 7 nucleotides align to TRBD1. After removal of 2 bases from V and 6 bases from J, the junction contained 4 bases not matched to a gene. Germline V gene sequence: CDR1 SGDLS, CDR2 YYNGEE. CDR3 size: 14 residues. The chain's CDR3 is CASSVDRVAGELFF. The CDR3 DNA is TGTGCCAGCAGCGTCGACAGGGTAGCCGGGGAGCTGTTTTTT.

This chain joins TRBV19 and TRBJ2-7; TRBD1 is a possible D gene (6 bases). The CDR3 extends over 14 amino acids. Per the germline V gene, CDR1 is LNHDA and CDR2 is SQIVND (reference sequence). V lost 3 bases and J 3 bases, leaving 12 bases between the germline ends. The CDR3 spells CASSMGAGFYEQYF. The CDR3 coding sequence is TGTGCCAGTAGTATGGGGGCAGGTTTCTACGAGCAGTACTTC.

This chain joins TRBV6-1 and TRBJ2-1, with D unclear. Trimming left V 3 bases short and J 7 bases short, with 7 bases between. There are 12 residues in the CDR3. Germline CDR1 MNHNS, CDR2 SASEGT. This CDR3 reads CASSEVGNEQFF. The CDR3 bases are TGTGCCAGCAGTGAGGTCGGTAATGAGCAGTTCTTC.